One sample yielded the 28 T cell receptor beta chains listed below, sequenced in a study of blood T cells in healthy people across ages. A second PCR of roughly 7 to 11 cycles used a sample-barcoded 5' primer and a J-beta primer mix. TCRdb ran MiXCR on the 5' RACE reads and lists one entry per CDR3 protein. The sample includes approximately 800,000 distinct CDR3 sequences, roughly 60% of them seen just once. Source material: blood. All receptors derive from a man aged 25-45 years in good health.

Details on this clonotype: With a much larger clone just one base away, this may be a read error. The rearrangement links TRBV14 to TRBJ2-5, with D possibly being TRBD1 or TRBD2 (5 bases each). The J call may be incorrect, as the DNA end agrees better with TRBJ2-7. CDR1 and CDR2 (germline): SGHDN, FVKESK. This CDR3 has 14 residues. The CDR3 protein is CASSHARGAYEQYF. The CDR3, as DNA: TGTGCCAGCAGCCATGCGAGGGGAGCCTACGAGCAGTACTTC.

This clonotype was detected a few times. The rearrangement joins TRBV4-1 to TRBJ2-5; D is ambiguous. The CDR3 consists of 14 residues. Germline CDR1 reads MGHRA; CDR2 reads YSYEKL. V was cut by 4 bases and J by 1 base, with 10 bases left in between. CDR3 sequence (DNA): TGCGCCAGCAGCCTAAGACACGGCCAAGAGACCCAGTACTTC. It specifies CASSLRHGQETQYF.

The V gene is TRBV20-1, the J gene TRBJ2-1; no firm D call. Trimming stripped 2 bases from V and 0 bases from J, with 14 bases between. CDR1 and CDR2 (germline): DFQATT, SNEGSKA (reference sequence). The CDR3 spans 16 residues. Written as DNA, the CDR3 is TGCAGTGCTAGAAGACCTACGGTGAGCTCCTACAATGAGCAGTTCTTC. Amino acid sequence: CSARRPTVSSYNEQFF.

This clonotype was seen a handful of times. The chain couples TRBV20-1 to TRBJ2-7; a possible D gene is TRBD1 (5 bases). The CDR3 is 15 residues long. V lost 2 bases to trimming and J lost 5 bases, with 19 bases between them. Germline CDR1 DFQATT, CDR2 SNEGSKA (reference sequence). CDR3 protein: CSARPQGVVTHEQYF. The CDR3 DNA follows: TGCAGTGCTAGACCCCAAGGGGTAGTGACCCACGAGCAGTACTTC.

This clonotype was observed a few times. The chain is built from TRBV5-6 and TRBJ2-1; maybe TRBD2 (6 bases). Germline lookup yields CDR1 SGHDT and CDR2 YYEEEE. The CDR3 is made up of 13 amino acids. Trimming cost V 1 base and J 7 bases, with 9 bases left between them. CDR3 nucleotide sequence: TGTGCCAGCAGCTTGCCCGCGGGGAATGAGCAGTTCTTC. Encoded protein: CASSLPAGNEQFF.

V is TRBV7-8 and J is TRBJ1-2; no clear D. CDR1 SGHVS and CDR2 FQNEAQ come from the germline V gene. V lost 8 bases and J 4 bases, leaving 8 bases between the germline ends. This CDR3 region has 11 residues. CDR3 DNA sequence: TGTGCCAGCGGTGGGTTCTATGGCTACACCTTC. It yields the protein CASGGFYGYTF. Together with reference TRBV7-8 and TRBJ1-2, the CDR3 gives the full variable domain: GAGVSQSPRYKVAKRGQDVALRCDPISGHVSLFWYQQALGQGPEFLTYFQNEAQLDKSGLPSDRFFAERPEGSVSTLKIQRTQQEDSAVYLCASGGFYGYTFGSGTRLTVV.

The chain combines TRBV7-2 with TRBJ2-3; tentatively, D is TRBD2 (6 bases). The CDR3 is 15 amino acids. V was trimmed by 7 bases and J by 1 base, leaving 15 bases between them. CDR1 is SGHTA, CDR2 FQGNSA, per germline. The DNA for the CDR3 is TGTGCCAGCACCTGGAGGGGCCGAGGCACAGATACGCAGTATTTT. Protein product: CASTWRGRGTDTQYF.

This clonotype appeared once. The chain has TRBV12-3 or TRBV12-4 and TRBJ2-3, with 8 bases that match TRBD2. The CDR3 is made up of 15 amino acids. With V trimmed by 3 bases and J by 4 bases, 6 bases remained unmatched. The CDR3 loop reads CASSFGTRGADTQYF. Here the CDR3 DNA reads TGTGCCAGCAGTTTCGGGACTAGGGGGGCAGATACGCAGTATTTT.

The rearrangement uses TRBV2 and TRBJ2-3; D ambiguous. Germline CDR1 SNHLY, CDR2 FYNNEI. V lost 2 bases and J lost 4, with 10 bases in between. This CDR3 region has 14 residues. As DNA, the CDR3 is TGTGCCAGCAGTGAACTAAGGCAGGCAGATACGCAGTATTTT. It encodes CASSELRQADTQYF. Full variable domain (outside the CDR3, taken from reference TRBV2 and TRBJ2-3): EPEVTQTPSHQVTQMGQEVILRCVPISNHLYFYWYRQILGQKVEFLVSFYNNEISEKSEIFDDQFSVERPDGSNFTLKIRSTKLEDSAMYFCASSELRQADTQYFGPGTRLTVL.

The gene calls are TRBV13 and TRBJ2-7; a weak D match, TRBD1 (5 bases). The CDR3 totals 14 residues. The V gene's germline CDR1 is PRHDT and CDR2 FYEKMQ (reference sequence). Trimming shortened V by 5 bases and J by 1 base, and 12 bases separated the two germline ends. The chain's CDR3 is CASSVTQGSYEQYF. The CDR3 bases are TGTGCCAGCAGCGTGACGCAGGGTTCCTACGAGCAGTACTTC.

The rearrangement links TRBV5-1 to TRBJ2-1; maybe TRBD2 (6 bases). CDR1 and CDR2 from the germline V gene are SGHRS and YFSETQ. V shed 0 bases and J shed 6 bases, with 10 bases lying between them. The CDR3 extends over 14 amino acids. The CDR3 is CASSLELRGNEQFF. For the CDR3, the DNA is TGCGCCAGCAGCTTGGAGTTGCGGGGCAATGAGCAGTTCTTC.

In this sample, this clonotype turned up a few times. The rearrangement uses TRBV24-1 and TRBJ2-1; 8 bases agree with TRBD1. V gave up 3 bases and J gave up 0 bases; unmatched junction bases: 15. Germline V CDR1 and CDR2: KGHDR, SFDVKD. The CDR3 contains 20 residues. CDR3: CATSDPQNTQGENSYNEQFF. Here the CDR3 DNA reads TGTGCCACCAGTGATCCCCAGAACACACAGGGGGAAAACTCCTACAATGAGCAGTTCTTC.

CDR3 loop: CASSDVQYGYTF. CDR3 nucleotide sequence: TGTGCCAGCAGTGATGTCCAGTACGGCTACACCTTC. V and J are TRBV2 and TRBJ1-2, with D uncertain. V was pared by 3 bases and J by 8 bases, with 10 bases between. Germline V gives CDR1 SNHLY, CDR2 FYNNEI. The CDR3 spans 12 residues.

This clonotype turned up a few times. The chain has TRBV12-3 or TRBV12-4 and TRBJ2-7, with D maybe TRBD2 (7 bases). Trimming took 10 bases from V and 2 from J, leaving 9 bases between them. The CDR3 sequence is 11 residues long. CDR3 DNA sequence: TGTGCCACCGGGGGGCCCTACGAGCAGTACTTC. Amino acid sequence: CATGGPYEQYF.

The rearrangement links TRBV3-1 to TRBJ2-3; D unresolved. The CDR3 length is 15 residues. Trimming took off 1 base at V and 5 bases at J, with 13 bases between the two ends. The germline CDR1 and CDR2 sequences are LGHDT and YNNKEL (reference sequence). For the CDR3, the DNA is TGTGCCAGCAGCCAAGGGCCCATAAGAGGAGATACGCAGTATTTT. Its translation is CASSQGPIRGDTQYF.

The chain recombines TRBV7-9 with TRBJ2-7; D is uncertain. Trimming took off 2 bases at V and 4 bases at J, with 6 bases between the two ends. CDR1 and CDR2 (germline): SEHNR, FQNEAQ (reference sequence). The CDR3 is 12 amino acids. The CDR3: CASSLRQYEQYF. The CDR3 DNA sequence: TGTGCCAGCAGCTTACGGCAGTACGAGCAGTACTTC.

This clonotype was seen more than once but under ten times. The chain employs TRBV13 and TRBJ2-7; D is possibly TRBD1 (5 bases). Trimming cost V 2 bases and J 0 bases, with 8 bases left between them. CDR3 length: 14 amino acids. CDR1 and CDR2 from the germline V gene are PRHDT and FYEKMQ (reference sequence). The CDR3 nucleotides read TGTGCCAGCAGCTTAACCAGGGTCTCCTACGAGCAGTACTTC. It encodes CASSLTRVSYEQYF.

The V and J genes are TRBV20-1 and TRBJ2-5, with TRBD2 identical over 8 bases. The CDR3 is 16 residues long. Trimming at V came to 3 bases and at J to 5 bases, leaving 14 bases not matched to a gene. The germline V gene encodes CDR1 DFQATT and CDR2 SNEGSKA (reference sequence). The CDR3 nucleotides read TGCAGTGCTAGCCCCCCCGTAGCGGGGTTGGCGGAGACCCAGTACTTC. It encodes CSASPPVAGLAETQYF.

Comment on this clonotype: One end of the junction does not line up with germline, which may come from a read error. The chain carries TRBV6-2 or TRBV6-3 and TRBJ2-7; tentatively, D is TRBD1 (5 bases). CDR3 size: 13 residues. Germline CDR1 is MNHEY and CDR2 is SVGEGT. CDR3: CASSWNRNYEQYF. The CDR3 region has the DNA TGCGCCAGCAGTTGGAACAGGAACTACGAGCAGTACTTC.

CDR3 sequence (DNA): TGTGCCAGCAGCTTGGACAGGGGATTTCGGGGCTACACCTTC. It codes for CASSLDRGFRGYTF. This sequence joins TRBV7-2 and TRBJ1-2; 9 bases match TRBD1. Germline V gene data show CDR1 as SGHTA and CDR2 as FQGNSA. CDR3 length equals 14 residues. V lost 3 bases and J lost 8; bases outside the gene matches: 7.

This clonotype has a handful of counts. This chain links TRBV7-9 with TRBJ1-2; no clear D gene. The CDR3 spans 13 residues. Between the trimmed V and J ends, which lost 5 bases and 6 bases, there was a span of 13 bases. Per the germline V gene, CDR1 is SEHNR and CDR2 is FQNEAQ (reference sequence). For the CDR3, the DNA is TGTGCCAGCAGCCCAAGACGGGGTCATGGCTACACCTTC. Its protein is CASSPRRGHGYTF. Filled out from reference TRBV7-9 and TRBJ1-2, the complete variable domain reads DTGVSQNPRHKITKRGQNVTFRCDPISEHNRLYWYRQTLGQGPEFLTYFQNEAQLEKSRLLSDRFSAERPKGSFSTLEIQRTEQGDSAMYLCASSPRRGHGYTFGSGTRLTVV.

This clonotype was counted a few times. This chain links TRBV9 with TRBJ1-6, with a weak D call TRBD1 (6 bases). CDR3 size: 13 residues. V dropped 7 bases and J dropped 14 bases, with 19 bases sitting between them. The germline V gene has CDR1 SGDLS and CDR2 YYNGEE. Here the CDR3 reads CASGTGKKSTLHF. The DNA for the CDR3 is TGTGCCAGCGGCACAGGGAAGAAAAGCACCCTCCACTTT. Variable domain in full (rest from reference TRBV9 and TRBJ1-6): DSGVTQTPKHLITATGQRVTLRCSPRSGDLSVYWYQQSLDQGLQFLIQYYNGEERAKGNILERFSAQQFPDLHSELNLSSLELGDSALYFCASGTGKKSTLHFGNGTRLTVT.

This clonotype was counted a single time. The V call is TRBV30, the J call TRBJ2-3, with 12 bases fitting TRBD2. The ends lost 2 bases at V and 3 bases at J; junction bases unmatched: 6. The CDR3 covers 16 residues. In germline, CDR1 is GTSNPN, CDR2 SVGIG (reference sequence). The CDR3 DNA is TGTGCCTGGAGTAGACTGACTAGCGGGGGAACAGATACGCAGTATTTT. Amino acids: CAWSRLTSGGTDTQYF.

In its sample, this clonotype was seen once. V gene TRBV7-9 combines with J gene TRBJ2-3; D remains unclear. From germline, CDR1 is SEHNR and CDR2 FQNEAQ (reference sequence). The CDR3 consists of 12 residues. Deletions cut 2 bases from V and 6 bases from J, with 6 bases between. The CDR3 spells CASSLIMDTQYF. CDR3 nucleotides: TGTGCCAGCAGCTTAATTATGGATACGCAGTATTTT.

The chain carries TRBV20-1 and TRBJ1-2, with a possible D match to TRBD1 (5 bases). This CDR3 is built from 13 residues. Looked up from germline, CDR1 is DFQATT and CDR2 is SNEGSKA (reference sequence). V gave up 6 bases and J gave up 8 bases, with 19 bases separating them. CDR3 protein: CSAPGPQSGGYTF. The CDR3 coding sequence is TGCAGTGCGCCGGGACCCCAAAGCGGGGGCTACACCTTC.

This sequence joins TRBV7-9 and TRBJ2-1; 10 bases map to TRBD2. V was pared by 4 bases and J by 6 bases, with 9 bases of the junction left unmatched. Germline V gene lookup returns CDR1 SEHNR and CDR2 FQNEAQ (reference sequence). There are 16 residues in the CDR3. The CDR3 loop is CASSSAGGRASNEQFF. The CDR3 nucleotides read TGTGCCAGCAGCTCAGCGGGAGGGAGGGCCTCCAATGAGCAGTTCTTC.

The V call is TRBV12-3 or TRBV12-4, the J call TRBJ2-3; 7 bases are a match to TRBD1. The trim removed 5 bases at V and 2 bases at J, leaving 7 bases unmatched. The CDR3 has 15 residues. DNA for the CDR3: TGTGCCAGCAGTCAGCAGGGACAGACCACAGATACGCAGTATTTT. Its translation: CASSQQGQTTDTQYF.

This clonotype showed up many times. The rearrangement uses TRBV7-2 and TRBJ1-1; D gene ambiguous. The V gene's germline CDR1 is SGHTA and CDR2 FQGNSA. Trimming pared 5 bases from V and 1 base from J, leaving 17 bases between. CDR3 length: 16 residues. CDR3 sequence: CASSPAIYSKNTEAFF. CDR3 bases: TGTGCCAGCAGCCCAGCCATTTATTCGAAGAACACTGAAGCTTTCTTT.